The 9 T cell receptor beta chains listed next were all sequenced from one sample in a study of shared clonotypes between healthy human individuals. Only in-frame clones appear in the TCRdb table, and some are missing; sequencing was by immunoSEQ multiplex PCR. Of about 680,000 clones listed, about 91% are singletons. The naive CD8 fraction comprised CD45RO-negative cells positively selected for CCR7 and excluded terminally differentiated effector memory CD45RA+ cells. The sequenced material came from naive CD8+ T cells sorted from blood. These receptors all come from a man under 40 in good health.

The chain is built from TRBV5-5 and TRBJ2-1; no clear D. Trimming took off 0 bases at V and 6 bases at J, with 10 bases between the two ends. The germline gives CDR1 SGHKS, CDR2 YYEKEE (reference sequence). The CDR3 consists of 14 residues. In DNA form, the CDR3 reads TGTGCCAGCAGCTTGGCGGGCCCCCCCAATGAGCAGTTCTTC. Its protein product is CASSLAGPPNEQFF.

V and J are TRBV28 and TRBJ2-5; D might be TRBD1 or TRBD2, each matching 5 bases. Trimming stripped 6 bases from V and 4 bases from J, with 18 bases between. The germline CDR1 and CDR2 sequences are MDHEN and SYDVKM. CDR3 length equals 15 residues. The CDR3 here is CASSPPDERGETQYF. The DNA of the CDR3 is TGTGCCAGCAGCCCCCCCGACGAGAGGGGAGAGACCCAGTACTTC.

The chain carries TRBV10-1 and TRBJ2-3; weak D call: TRBD1 (6 bases). CDR3 length: 14 amino acids. Trimming shortened V by 2 bases and J by 3 bases, and 9 bases separated the two germline ends. Germline V gene data show CDR1 as WNHNN and CDR2 as SYGVQD (reference sequence). The CDR3: CASSEDRWTDTQYF. The CDR3, as DNA: TGCGCCAGCAGTGAGGACAGGTGGACAGATACGCAGTATTTT.

The chain is built from TRBV6-1 and TRBJ2-3, with TRBD2 matching over 14 bases. Losses at the gene ends were 6 bases for V and 2 bases for J; bases not matched to a gene: 1. CDR1 and CDR2 (germline): MNHNS, SASEGT. The CDR3 has 15 residues. Here the CDR3 DNA reads TGTGCCAGCAGGGGACTAGCGGGGGCCACAGATACGCAGTATTTT. This translates into CASRGLAGATDTQYF.

A note on this clone: Different DNA sequences within this sample yield the same CDR3. This chain connects TRBV7-9 to TRBJ2-7; 8 bases match TRBD1. CDR1 is SEHNR and CDR2 is FQNEAQ in the germline V gene (reference sequence). The CDR3 extends over 13 amino acids. Germline trimming cut 6 bases from V and 4 bases from J; bases unmatched to any gene: 5. In DNA, the CDR3 is TGTGCCAGCAGTCCCGGACAGGGTTACGAGCAGTACTTC. It yields the protein CASSPGQGYEQYF.

The chain uses TRBV4-1 and TRBJ1-1; unclear D gene. The CDR3 runs to 19 residues. Per germline, CDR1 MGHRA and CDR2 YSYEKL. V was trimmed by 0 bases and J by 1 base, leaving 21 bases between them. The CDR3 reads CASSQDPAGAVSPNTEAFF. The CDR3 region has the DNA TGCGCCAGCAGCCAAGATCCAGCAGGTGCAGTATCCCCGAACACTGAAGCTTTCTTT.

This chain links TRBV4-1 with TRBJ2-7, with 9 bases matching TRBD2. The CDR3 is 16 amino acids. V shed 3 bases, J shed 2 bases, and the junction held 8 bases outside the gene matches. Germline V gene sequence: CDR1 MGHRA, CDR2 YSYEKL. The CDR3, as DNA: TGCGCCAGCAGCCACACGTCGACTAGCGGTGCCTACGAGCAGTACTTC. It specifies CASSHTSTSGAYEQYF.

The chain has TRBV18 and TRBJ1-1; 7 bases align to TRBD1. This CDR3 has 14 amino acids. The trim removed 5 bases at V and 1 base at J, leaving 4 bases unmatched. Per germline, CDR1 KGHSH and CDR2 LQKENI. Written as DNA, the CDR3 is TGTGCCAGCTCAGCGGACAGGAAGAACACTGAAGCTTTCTTT. Its protein is CASSADRKNTEAFF.

J is TRBJ2-3 and V is TRBV28; D remains unclear. The germline gives CDR1 MDHEN, CDR2 SYDVKM. The length of the CDR3 is 17 residues. V was pared by 1 base and J by 0 bases, with 14 bases between. CDR3 nucleotide sequence: TGTGCCAGCAGTTTATCCCCGGGCCAGGAGAGCACAGATACGCAGTATTTT. Its translation: CASSLSPGQESTDTQYF.